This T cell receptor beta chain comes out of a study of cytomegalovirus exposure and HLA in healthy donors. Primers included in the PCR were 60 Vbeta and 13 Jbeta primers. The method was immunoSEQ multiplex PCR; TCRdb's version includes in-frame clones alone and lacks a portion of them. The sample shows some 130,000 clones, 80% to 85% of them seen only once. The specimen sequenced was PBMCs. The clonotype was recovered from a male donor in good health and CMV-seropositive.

This CDR3 is CASSLKASLAEITYEQYF. In DNA, the CDR3 is TGTGCCAGCAGCTTAAAGGCTTCCCTAGCGGAAATTACCTACGAGCAGTACTTC. The chain recombines TRBV7-2 with TRBJ2-7; 7 nucleotides align to TRBD2. Germline CDR1 SGHTA, CDR2 FQGNSA. V trimming: 2 bases; J trimming: 2 bases; junction bases outside the gene matches: 15. CDR3 size: 18 residues.